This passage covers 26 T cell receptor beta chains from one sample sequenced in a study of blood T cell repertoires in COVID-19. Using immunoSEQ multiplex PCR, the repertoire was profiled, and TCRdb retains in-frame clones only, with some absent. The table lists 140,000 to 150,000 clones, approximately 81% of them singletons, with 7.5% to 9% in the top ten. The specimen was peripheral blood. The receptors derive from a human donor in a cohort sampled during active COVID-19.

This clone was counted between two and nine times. The DNA of the CDR3 is TGTGCCAGCAGCCCGGAGCTCTACGAGCAGTACTTC. Its protein is CASSPELYEQYF. The V gene is TRBV6-2 or TRBV6-3, the J gene TRBJ2-7; D uncertain. There are 12 residues in the CDR3. Trimming cost V 6 bases and J 3 bases, with 9 bases left between them. CDR1 is MNHEY, CDR2 SVGEGT, per germline.

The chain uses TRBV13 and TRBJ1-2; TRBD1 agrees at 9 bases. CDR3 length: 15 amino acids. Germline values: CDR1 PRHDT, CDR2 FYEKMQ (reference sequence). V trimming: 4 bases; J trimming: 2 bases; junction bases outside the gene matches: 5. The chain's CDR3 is CASSSRQGVNYGYTF. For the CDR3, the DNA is TGTGCCAGCAGCTCCAGACAGGGGGTGAACTATGGCTACACCTTC.

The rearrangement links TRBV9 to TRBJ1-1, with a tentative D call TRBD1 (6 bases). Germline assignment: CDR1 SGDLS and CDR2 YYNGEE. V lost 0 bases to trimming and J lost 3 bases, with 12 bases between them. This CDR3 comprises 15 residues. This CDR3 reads CASSVAGGADTEAFF. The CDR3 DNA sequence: TGTGCCAGCAGCGTAGCGGGGGGCGCGGACACTGAAGCTTTCTTT.

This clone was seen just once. DNA of the CDR3: TGTGCCAGCAGCTCGAGTACTTTTGGGGCCAACGTCCTGACTTTC. It is translated as CASSSSTFGANVLTF. This rearrangement joins TRBV7-2 to TRBJ2-6, with no clear D. The CDR3 is made up of 15 amino acids. V shed 4 bases and J shed 3 bases, with 10 bases lying between them. Germline V gene data show CDR1 as SGHTA and CDR2 as FQGNSA.

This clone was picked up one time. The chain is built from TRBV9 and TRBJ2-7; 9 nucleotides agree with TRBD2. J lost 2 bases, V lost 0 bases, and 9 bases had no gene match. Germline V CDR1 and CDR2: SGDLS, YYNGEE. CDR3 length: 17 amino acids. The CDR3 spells CASSVAVSGSRTYEQYF. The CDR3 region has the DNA TGTGCCAGCAGCGTAGCGGTTAGCGGGAGCAGGACCTACGAGCAGTACTTC. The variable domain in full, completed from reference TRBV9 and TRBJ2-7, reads DSGVTQTPKHLITATGQRVTLRCSPRSGDLSVYWYQQSLDQGLQFLIQYYNGEERAKGNILERFSAQQFPDLHSELNLSSLELGDSALYFCASSVAVSGSRTYEQYFGPGTRLTVT.

For the CDR3, the DNA is TGTGCCAGCAGCTTAGTGGCAGGGGGGACCCAGTACTTC. Residues: CASSLVAGGTQYF. The chain combines TRBV11-3 with TRBJ2-5; TRBD1 agrees at 7 bases. In germline, CDR1 is SGHNT, CDR2 YENEEA. The V segment lost 1 base and the J segment 7 bases; nucleotides outside the gene matches: 3. The CDR3 spans 13 residues.

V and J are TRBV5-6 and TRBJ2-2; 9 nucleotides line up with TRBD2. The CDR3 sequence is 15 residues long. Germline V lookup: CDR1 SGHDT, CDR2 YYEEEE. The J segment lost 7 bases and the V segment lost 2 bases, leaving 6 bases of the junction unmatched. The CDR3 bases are TGTGCCAGCAGCTTAGTAGCGGGAGCCGTCGGGGAGCTGTTTTTT. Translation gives CASSLVAGAVGELFF.

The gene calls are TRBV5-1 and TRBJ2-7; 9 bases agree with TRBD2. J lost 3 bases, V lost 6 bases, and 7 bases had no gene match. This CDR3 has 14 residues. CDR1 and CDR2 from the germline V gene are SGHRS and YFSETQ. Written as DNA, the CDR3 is TGCGCCAGCACCCGCGGGAGGGCCGACTACGAGCAGTACTTC. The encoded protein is CASTRGRADYEQYF.

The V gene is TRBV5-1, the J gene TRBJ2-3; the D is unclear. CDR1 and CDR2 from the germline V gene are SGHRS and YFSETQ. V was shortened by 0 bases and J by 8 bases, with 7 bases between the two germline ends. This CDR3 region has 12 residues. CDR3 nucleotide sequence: TGCGCCAGCAGCTTGGAACAGATTACGCAGTATTTT. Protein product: CASSLEQITQYF.

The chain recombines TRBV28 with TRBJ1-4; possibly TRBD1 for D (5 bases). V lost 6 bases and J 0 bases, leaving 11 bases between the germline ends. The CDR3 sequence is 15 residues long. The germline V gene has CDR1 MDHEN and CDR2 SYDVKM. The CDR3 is CASSTGGTTNEKLFF. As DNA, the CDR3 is TGTGCCAGCAGCACGGGGGGTACAACTAATGAAAAACTGTTTTTT.

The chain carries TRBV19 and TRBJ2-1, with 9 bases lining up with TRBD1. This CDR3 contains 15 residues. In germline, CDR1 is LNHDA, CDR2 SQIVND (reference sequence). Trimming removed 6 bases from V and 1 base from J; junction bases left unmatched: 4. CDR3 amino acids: CASRPGQGSYNEQFF. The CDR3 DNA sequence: TGTGCCAGTAGGCCGGGACAGGGATCCTACAATGAGCAGTTCTTC. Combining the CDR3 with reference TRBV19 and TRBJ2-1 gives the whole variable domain DGGITQSPKYLFRKEGQNVTLSCEQNLNHDAMYWYRQDPGQGLRLIYYSQIVNDFQKGDIAEGYSVSREKKESFPLTVTSAQKNPTAFYLCASRPGQGSYNEQFFGPGTRLTVL.

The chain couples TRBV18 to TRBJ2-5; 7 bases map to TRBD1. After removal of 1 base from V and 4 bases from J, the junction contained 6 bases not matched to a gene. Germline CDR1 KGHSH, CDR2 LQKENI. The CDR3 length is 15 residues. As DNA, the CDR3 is TGTGCCAGCTCACCACGACAGGGAGAGGGAGAGACCCAGTACTTC. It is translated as CASSPRQGEGETQYF. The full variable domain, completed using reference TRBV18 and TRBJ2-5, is NAGVMQNPRHLVRRRGQEARLRCSPMKGHSHVYWYRQLPEEGLKFMVYLQKENIIDESGMPKERFSAEFPKEGPSILRIQQVVRGDSAAYFCASSPRQGEGETQYFGPGTRLLVL.

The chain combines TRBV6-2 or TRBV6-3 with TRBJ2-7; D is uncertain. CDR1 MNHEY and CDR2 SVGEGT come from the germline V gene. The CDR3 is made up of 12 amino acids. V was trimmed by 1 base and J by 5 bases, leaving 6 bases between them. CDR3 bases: TGTGCCAGCAGTTACTGGCCTGACGAGCAGTACTTC. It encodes CASSYWPDEQYF.

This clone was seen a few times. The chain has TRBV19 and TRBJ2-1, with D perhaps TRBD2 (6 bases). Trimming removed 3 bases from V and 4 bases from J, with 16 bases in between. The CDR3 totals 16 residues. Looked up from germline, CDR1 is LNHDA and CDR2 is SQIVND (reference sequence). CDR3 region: CASSIRFGRDYNEQFF. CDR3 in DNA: TGTGCCAGTAGTATCAGGTTCGGGCGGGATTACAATGAGCAGTTCTTC.

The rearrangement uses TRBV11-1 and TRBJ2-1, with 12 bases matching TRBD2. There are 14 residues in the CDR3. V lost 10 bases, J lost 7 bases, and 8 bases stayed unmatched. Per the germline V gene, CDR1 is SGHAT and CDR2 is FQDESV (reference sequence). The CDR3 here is CATSTSGSLNEQFF. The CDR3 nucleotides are TGTGCCACCTCGACTAGCGGGAGCCTAAATGAGCAGTTCTTC.

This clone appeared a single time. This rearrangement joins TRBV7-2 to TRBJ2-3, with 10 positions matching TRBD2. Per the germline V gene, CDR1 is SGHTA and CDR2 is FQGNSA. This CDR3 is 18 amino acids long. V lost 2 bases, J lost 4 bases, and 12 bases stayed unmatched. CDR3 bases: TGTGCCAGCAGCTTAACCCTCGTCCTAGCGGGAGTCCCAGATACGCAGTATTTT. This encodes CASSLTLVLAGVPDTQYF.

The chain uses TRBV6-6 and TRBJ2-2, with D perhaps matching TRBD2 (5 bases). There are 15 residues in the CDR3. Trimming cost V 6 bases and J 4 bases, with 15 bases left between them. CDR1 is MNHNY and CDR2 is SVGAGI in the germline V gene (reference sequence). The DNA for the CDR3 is TGTGCCAGCAGACTGGTGAGGGAGTCCACCGGGGAGCTGTTTTTT. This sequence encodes CASRLVRESTGELFF.

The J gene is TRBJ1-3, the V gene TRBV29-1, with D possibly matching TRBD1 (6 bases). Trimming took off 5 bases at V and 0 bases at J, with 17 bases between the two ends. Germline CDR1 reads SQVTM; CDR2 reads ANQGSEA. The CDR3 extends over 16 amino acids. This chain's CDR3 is CSVMTSGVISGNTIYF. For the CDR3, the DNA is TGCAGCGTTATGACATCAGGGGTTATCTCTGGAAACACCATATATTTT.

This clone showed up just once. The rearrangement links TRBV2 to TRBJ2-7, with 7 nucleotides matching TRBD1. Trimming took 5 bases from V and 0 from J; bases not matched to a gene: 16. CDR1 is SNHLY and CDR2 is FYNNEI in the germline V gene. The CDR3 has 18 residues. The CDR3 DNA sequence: TGTGCCAGCAGTCACCGGACAGGTCGAGCCCGTACCTCCTACGAGCAGTACTTC. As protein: CASSHRTGRARTSYEQYF. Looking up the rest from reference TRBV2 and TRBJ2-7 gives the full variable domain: EPEVTQTPSHQVTQMGQEVILRCVPISNHLYFYWYRQILGQKVEFLVSFYNNEISEKSEIFDDQFSVERPDGSNFTLKIRSTKLEDSAMYFCASSHRTGRARTSYEQYFGPGTRLTVT.

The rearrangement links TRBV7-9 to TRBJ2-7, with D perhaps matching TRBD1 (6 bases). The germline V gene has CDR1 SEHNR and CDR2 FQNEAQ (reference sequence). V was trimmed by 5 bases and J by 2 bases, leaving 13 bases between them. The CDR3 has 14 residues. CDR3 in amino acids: CASSETTGPYEQYF. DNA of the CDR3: TGTGCCAGCAGCGAAACGACAGGACCCTACGAGCAGTACTTC.

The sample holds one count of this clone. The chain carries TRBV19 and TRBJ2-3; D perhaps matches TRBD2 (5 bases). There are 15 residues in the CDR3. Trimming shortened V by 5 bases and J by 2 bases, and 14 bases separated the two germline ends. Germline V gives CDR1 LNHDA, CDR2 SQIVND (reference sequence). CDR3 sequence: CASSWWDRDTDTQYF. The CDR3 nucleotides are TGTGCCAGTAGTTGGTGGGATCGGGACACAGATACGCAGTATTTT. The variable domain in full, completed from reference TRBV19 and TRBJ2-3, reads DGGITQSPKYLFRKEGQNVTLSCEQNLNHDAMYWYRQDPGQGLRLIYYSQIVNDFQKGDIAEGYSVSREKKESFPLTVTSAQKNPTAFYLCASSWWDRDTDTQYFGPGTRLTVL.

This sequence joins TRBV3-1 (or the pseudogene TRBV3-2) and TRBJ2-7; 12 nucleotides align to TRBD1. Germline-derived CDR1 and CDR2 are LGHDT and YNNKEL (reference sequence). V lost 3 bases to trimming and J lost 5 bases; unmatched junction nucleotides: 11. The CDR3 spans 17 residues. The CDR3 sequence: CASSQDISGTGGDEQYF. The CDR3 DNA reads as TGTGCCAGCAGCCAGGATATATCCGGGACAGGGGGCGACGAGCAGTACTTC.

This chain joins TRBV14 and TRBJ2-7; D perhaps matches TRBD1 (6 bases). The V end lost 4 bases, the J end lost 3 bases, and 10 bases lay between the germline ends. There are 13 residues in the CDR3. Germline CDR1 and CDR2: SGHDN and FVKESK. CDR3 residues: CASSPPDSYEQYF. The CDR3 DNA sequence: TGTGCCAGCAGCCCGCCGGACAGCTACGAGCAGTACTTC.

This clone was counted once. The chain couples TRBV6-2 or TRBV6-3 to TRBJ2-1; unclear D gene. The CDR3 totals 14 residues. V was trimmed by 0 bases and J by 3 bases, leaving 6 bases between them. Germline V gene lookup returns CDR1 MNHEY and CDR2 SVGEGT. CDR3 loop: CASSYSTHYNEQFF. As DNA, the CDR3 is TGTGCCAGCAGTTACTCGACTCACTACAATGAGCAGTTCTTC.

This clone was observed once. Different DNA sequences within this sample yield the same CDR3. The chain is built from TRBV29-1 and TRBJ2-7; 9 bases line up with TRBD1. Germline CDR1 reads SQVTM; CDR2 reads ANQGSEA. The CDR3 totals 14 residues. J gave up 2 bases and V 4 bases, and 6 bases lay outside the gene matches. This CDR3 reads CSVGGGQGTYEQYF. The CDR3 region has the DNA TGCAGCGTTGGTGGGGGACAGGGCACCTACGAGCAGTACTTC.

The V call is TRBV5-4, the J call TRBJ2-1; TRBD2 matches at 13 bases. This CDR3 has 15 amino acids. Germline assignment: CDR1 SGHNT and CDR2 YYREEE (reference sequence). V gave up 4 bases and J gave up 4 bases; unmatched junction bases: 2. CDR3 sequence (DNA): TGTGCCAGCAGCGAGGGACTAGCGGGGTACAATGAGCAGTTCTTC. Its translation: CASSEGLAGYNEQFF. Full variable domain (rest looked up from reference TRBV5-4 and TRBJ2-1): ETGVTQSPTHLIKTRGQQVTLRCSSQSGHNTVSWYQQALGQGPQFIFQYYREEENGRGNFPPRFSGLQFPNYSSELNVNALELDDSALYLCASSEGLAGYNEQFFGPGTRLTVL.